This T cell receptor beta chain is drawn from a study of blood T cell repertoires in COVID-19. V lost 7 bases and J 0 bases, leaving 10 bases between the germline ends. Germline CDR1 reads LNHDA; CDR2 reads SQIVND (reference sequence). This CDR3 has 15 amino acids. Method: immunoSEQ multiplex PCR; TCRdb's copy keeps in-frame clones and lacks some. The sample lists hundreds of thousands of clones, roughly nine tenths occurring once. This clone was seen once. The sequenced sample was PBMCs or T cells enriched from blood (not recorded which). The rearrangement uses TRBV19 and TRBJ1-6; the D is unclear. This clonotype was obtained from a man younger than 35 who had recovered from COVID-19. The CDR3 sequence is CASTESSSYNSPLHF. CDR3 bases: TGTGCCAGTACTGAGTCTAGCTCCTATAATTCACCCCTCCACTTT.